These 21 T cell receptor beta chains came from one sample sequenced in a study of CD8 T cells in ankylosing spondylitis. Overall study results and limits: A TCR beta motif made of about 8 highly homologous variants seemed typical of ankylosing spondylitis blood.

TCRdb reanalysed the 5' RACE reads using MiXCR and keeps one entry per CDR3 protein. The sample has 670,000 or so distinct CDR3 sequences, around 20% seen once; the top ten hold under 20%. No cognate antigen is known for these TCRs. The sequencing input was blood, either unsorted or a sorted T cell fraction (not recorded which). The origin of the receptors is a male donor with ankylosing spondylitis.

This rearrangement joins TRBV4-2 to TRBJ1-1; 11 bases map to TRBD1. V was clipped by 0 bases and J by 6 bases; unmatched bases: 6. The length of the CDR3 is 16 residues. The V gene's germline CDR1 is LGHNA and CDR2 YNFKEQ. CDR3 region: CASSQDWTGGVSEAFF. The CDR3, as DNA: TGTGCCAGCAGCCAAGATTGGACAGGGGGCGTTTCTGAAGCTTTCTTT.

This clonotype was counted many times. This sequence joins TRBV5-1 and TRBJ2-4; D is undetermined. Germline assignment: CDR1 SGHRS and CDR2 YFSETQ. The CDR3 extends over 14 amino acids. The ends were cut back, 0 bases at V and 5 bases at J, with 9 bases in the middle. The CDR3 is CASSLEGGENIQYF. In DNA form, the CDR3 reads TGCGCCAGCAGCTTGGAGGGCGGAGAAAACATTCAGTACTTC.

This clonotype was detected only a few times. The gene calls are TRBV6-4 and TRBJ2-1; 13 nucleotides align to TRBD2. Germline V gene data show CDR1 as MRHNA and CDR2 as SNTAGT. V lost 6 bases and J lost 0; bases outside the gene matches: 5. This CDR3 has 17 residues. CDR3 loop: CASRRTSGSSSYNEQFF. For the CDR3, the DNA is TGTGCCAGCAGACGGACTAGCGGGAGTAGCTCCTACAATGAGCAGTTCTTC.

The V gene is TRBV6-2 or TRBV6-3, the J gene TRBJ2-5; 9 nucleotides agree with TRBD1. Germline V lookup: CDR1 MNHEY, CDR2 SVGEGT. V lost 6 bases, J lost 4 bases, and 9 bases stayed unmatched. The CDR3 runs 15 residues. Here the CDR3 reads CASSTWGQGLETQYF. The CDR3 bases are TGTGCCAGCAGCACATGGGGACAGGGATTAGAGACCCAGTACTTC.

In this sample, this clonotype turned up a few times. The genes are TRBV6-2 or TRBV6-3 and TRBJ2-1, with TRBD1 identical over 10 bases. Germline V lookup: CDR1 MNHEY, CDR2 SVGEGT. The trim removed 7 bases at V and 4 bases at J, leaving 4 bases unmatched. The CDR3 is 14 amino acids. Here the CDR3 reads CASTRQGAYNEQFF. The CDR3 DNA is TGTGCCAGCACCCGACAGGGGGCTTACAATGAGCAGTTCTTC.

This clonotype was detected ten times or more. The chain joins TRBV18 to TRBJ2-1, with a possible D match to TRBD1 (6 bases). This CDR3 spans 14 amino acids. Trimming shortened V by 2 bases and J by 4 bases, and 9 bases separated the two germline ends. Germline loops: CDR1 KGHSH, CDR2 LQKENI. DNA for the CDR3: TGTGCCAGCTCACCAGGACAGCTTTACAATGAGCAGTTCTTC. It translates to CASSPGQLYNEQFF.

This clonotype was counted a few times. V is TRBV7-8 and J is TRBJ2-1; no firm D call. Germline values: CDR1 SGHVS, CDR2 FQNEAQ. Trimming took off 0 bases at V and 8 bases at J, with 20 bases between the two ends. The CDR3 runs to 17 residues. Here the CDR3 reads CASSLALGFGGVYEQFF. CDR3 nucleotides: TGTGCCAGCAGCTTAGCTTTGGGCTTTGGTGGGGTCTATGAGCAGTTCTTC.

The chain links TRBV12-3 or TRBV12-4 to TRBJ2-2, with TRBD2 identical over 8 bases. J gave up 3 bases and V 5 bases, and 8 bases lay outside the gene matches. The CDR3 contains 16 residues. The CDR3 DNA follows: TGTGCCAGCAGTCCTCCGGGAGGGGCCTACACCGGGGAGCTGTTTTTT. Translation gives CASSPPGGAYTGELFF.

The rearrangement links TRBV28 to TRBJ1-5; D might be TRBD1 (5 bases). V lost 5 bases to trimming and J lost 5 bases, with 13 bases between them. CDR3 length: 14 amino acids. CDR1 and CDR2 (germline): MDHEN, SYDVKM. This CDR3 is CASSGGGSDQPQHF. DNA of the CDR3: TGTGCCAGCAGTGGCGGGGGATCAGATCAGCCCCAGCATTTT.

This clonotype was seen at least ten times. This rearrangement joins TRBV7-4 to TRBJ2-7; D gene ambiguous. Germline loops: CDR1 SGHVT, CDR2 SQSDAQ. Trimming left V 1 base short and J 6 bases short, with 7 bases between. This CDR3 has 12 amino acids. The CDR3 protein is CASSLDEAEQYF. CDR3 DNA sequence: TGTGCCAGCAGCTTAGATGAGGCCGAGCAGTACTTC.

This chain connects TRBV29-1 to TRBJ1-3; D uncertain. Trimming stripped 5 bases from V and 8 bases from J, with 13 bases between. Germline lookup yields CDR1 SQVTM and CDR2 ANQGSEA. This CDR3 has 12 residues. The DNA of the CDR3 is TGCAGCGTTCAAAGGGATTTGGACACCATATATTTT. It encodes CSVQRDLDTIYF. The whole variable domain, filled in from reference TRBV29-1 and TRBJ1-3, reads SAVISQKPSRDICQRGTSLTIQCQVDSQVTMMFWYRQQPGQSLTLIATANQGSEATYESGFVIDKFPISRPNLTFSTLTVSNMSPEDSSIYLCSVQRDLDTIYFGEGSWLTVV.

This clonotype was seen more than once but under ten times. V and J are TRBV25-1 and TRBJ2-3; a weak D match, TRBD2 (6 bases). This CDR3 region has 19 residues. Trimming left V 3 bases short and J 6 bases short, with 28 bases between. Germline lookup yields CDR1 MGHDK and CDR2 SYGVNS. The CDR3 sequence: CASSDGWAVRDSGPDTQYF. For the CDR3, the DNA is TGTGCCAGCAGTGATGGATGGGCGGTTCGGGACTCCGGACCGGATACGCAGTATTTT.

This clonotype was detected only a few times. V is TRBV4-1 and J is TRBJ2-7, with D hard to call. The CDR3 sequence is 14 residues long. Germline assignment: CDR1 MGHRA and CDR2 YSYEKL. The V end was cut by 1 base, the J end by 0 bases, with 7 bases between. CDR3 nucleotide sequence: TGCGCCAGCAGCCAAGGACTCCTCTCCTACGAGCAGTACTTC. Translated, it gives CASSQGLLSYEQYF.

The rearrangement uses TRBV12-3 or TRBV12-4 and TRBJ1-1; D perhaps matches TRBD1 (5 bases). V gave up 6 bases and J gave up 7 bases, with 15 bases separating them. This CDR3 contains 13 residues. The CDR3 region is CASSWDVPSEAFF. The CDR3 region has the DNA TGTGCCAGCAGCTGGGACGTCCCGAGTGAAGCTTTCTTT.

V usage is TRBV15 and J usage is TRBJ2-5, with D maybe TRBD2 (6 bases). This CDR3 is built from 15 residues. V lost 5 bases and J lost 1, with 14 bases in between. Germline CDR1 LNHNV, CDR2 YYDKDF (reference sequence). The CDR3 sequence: CATSRRAGTQETQYF. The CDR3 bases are TGTGCCACCAGCCGAAGGGCGGGGACCCAAGAGACCCAGTACTTC.

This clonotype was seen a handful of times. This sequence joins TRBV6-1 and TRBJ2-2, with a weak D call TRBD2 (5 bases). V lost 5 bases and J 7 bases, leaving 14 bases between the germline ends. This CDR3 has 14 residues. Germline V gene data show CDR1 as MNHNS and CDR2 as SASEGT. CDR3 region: CASSPPGDFGELFF. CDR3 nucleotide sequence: TGTGCCAGCAGTCCACCCGGGGATTTCGGGGAGCTGTTTTTT.

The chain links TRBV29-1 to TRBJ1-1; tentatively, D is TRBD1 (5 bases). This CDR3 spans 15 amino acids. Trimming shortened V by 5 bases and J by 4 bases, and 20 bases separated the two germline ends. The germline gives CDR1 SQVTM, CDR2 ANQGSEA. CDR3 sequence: CSVMGEGNHPTEAFF. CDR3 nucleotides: TGCAGCGTTATGGGGGAAGGGAATCACCCCACTGAAGCTTTCTTT.

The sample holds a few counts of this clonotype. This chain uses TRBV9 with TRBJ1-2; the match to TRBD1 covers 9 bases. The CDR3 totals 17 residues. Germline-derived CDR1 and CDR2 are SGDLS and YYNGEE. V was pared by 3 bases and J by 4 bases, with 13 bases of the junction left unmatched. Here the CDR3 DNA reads TGTGCCAGCAGCGGGTGGACAGGGGCAACGCCCTTCTATGGCTACACCTTC. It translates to CASSGWTGATPFYGYTF.

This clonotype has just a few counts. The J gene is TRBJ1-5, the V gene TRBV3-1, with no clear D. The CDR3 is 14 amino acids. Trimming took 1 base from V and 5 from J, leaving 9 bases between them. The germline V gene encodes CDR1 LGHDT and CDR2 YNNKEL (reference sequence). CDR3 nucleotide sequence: TGTGCCAGCAGCCAAGGTGCCGCTCATCAGCCCCAGCATTTT. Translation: CASSQGAAHQPQHF.

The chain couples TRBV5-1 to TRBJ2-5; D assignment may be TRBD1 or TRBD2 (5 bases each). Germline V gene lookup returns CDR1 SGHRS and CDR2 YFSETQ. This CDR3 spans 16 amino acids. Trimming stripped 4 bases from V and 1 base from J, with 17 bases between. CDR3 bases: TGCGCCAGCAGCCAGGGACGCGGCATACCCCAAGAGACCCAGTACTTC. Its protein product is CASSQGRGIPQETQYF.

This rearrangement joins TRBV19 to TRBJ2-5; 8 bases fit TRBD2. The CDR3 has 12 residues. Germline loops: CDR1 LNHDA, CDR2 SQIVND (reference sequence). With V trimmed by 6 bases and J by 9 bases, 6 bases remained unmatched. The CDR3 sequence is CASRSEAGAQYF. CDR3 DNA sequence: TGTGCCAGTAGAAGCGAAGCGGGGGCCCAGTACTTC.